Presented here are 17 T cell receptor beta chains from one specimen sequenced in a study of T cells after posttransplantation cyclophosphamide. Clones were read by immunoSEQ multiplex PCR, and TCRdb kept only the in-frame ones, dropping some. The sample lists under 35,000 clones; 75% to 95% were seen once. Cells defined as naive were viable CD3+CD4+ or CD3+CD8+ and CCR7+CD45RA+CD45RO-CD95-CD27+CD28+. The specimen sequenced was naive CD4+ T cells sorted from PBMCs. These receptors came from a woman aged 55-75 years in good health, CMV-negative, and a related stem cell transplant donor.

The chain links TRBV7-2 to TRBJ1-1; D is perhaps TRBD1 (6 bases). The V and J ends lost 6 bases and 0 bases respectively, with 14 bases between them. CDR1 is SGHTA, CDR2 FQGNSA, per germline. The CDR3 totals 15 residues. The CDR3 sequence: CASSPQGSLNTEAFF. Written as DNA, the CDR3 is TGTGCCAGCAGTCCACAGGGTTCCCTGAACACTGAAGCTTTCTTT.

The CDR3 reads CASRLASGPRETQYF. DNA for the CDR3: TGCGCCAGCAGACTCGCTAGCGGTCCTAGGGAGACCCAGTACTTC. The chain links TRBV5-1 to TRBJ2-5; 7 bases are shared with TRBD2. Unmatched junction bases numbered 12, after V lost 5 bases and J lost 5 bases. Germline V CDR1 and CDR2: SGHRS, YFSETQ. This CDR3 contains 15 residues.

The chain couples TRBV20-1 to TRBJ1-2; D is unresolved. The germline gives CDR1 DFQATT, CDR2 SNEGSKA (reference sequence). The CDR3 totals 11 residues. The CDR3 sequence is CSATRDYGYTF. The CDR3 nucleotides are TGCAGCGCCACTAGGGACTATGGCTACACCTTC.

CDR3: CASMRRLTDTQYF. DNA of the CDR3: TGTGCCAGCATGCGGCGTCTCACAGATACGCAGTATTTT. The chain carries TRBV2 and TRBJ2-3; D is unclear. The V gene's germline CDR1 is SNHLY and CDR2 FYNNEI. V lost 7 bases and J lost 2, with 10 bases in between. This CDR3 has 13 residues.

The rearrangement links TRBV18 to TRBJ2-7; 8 nucleotides line up with TRBD1. Germline CDR1 and CDR2: KGHSH and LQKENI. J lost 9 bases, V lost 6 bases, and 16 bases had no gene match. This CDR3 is built from 15 residues. CDR3 loop: CASSRGAGGAVLQYF. For the CDR3, the DNA is TGTGCCAGCTCGAGGGGGGCAGGGGGCGCGGTGTTGCAGTACTTC.

The chain uses TRBV7-7 and TRBJ2-3; 11 bases align to TRBD2. The CDR3 is made up of 16 amino acids. V trimming: 3 bases; J trimming: 6 bases; junction bases outside the gene matches: 8. Germline V CDR1 and CDR2: SSHAT, FNYEAQ (reference sequence). The CDR3 sequence: CASSLVAGGPGDTQYF. The CDR3 nucleotides read TGTGCCAGCAGCTTGGTAGCGGGAGGGCCAGGGGATACGCAGTATTTT.

This clone was counted between two and nine times. The genes are TRBV5-6 and TRBJ1-4; TRBD1 is a possible D gene (6 bases). CDR3 size: 15 residues. The germline gives CDR1 SGHDT, CDR2 YYEEEE. Trimming shortened V by 6 bases and J by 8 bases, and 20 bases separated the two germline ends. CDR3 in DNA: TGTGCCAGCACCCTTCGAGGGGGGGCTCGGGAAAAACTGTTTTTT. Translating it yields CASTLRGGAREKLFF.

The chain carries TRBV5-8 and TRBJ1-1; no clear D. The CDR3 totals 11 residues. V lost 2 bases and J lost 12, with 11 bases in between. Per the germline V gene, CDR1 is SGHTS and CDR2 is YDEGEE. The CDR3 loop is CASSFDSFPFF. The CDR3, as DNA: TGTGCCAGCAGCTTCGATAGTTTTCCTTTCTTT.

This clone was observed a single time. CDR3 nucleotides: TGTGCCAGCAGTTTAGCGGGACCAGATACGCAGTATTTT. This gives the protein CASSLAGPDTQYF. The chain couples TRBV28 to TRBJ2-3; D possibly corresponds to TRBD2 (6 bases). Germline V gene sequence: CDR1 MDHEN, CDR2 SYDVKM. The CDR3 totals 13 residues. Trimming removed 2 bases from V and 4 bases from J, with 7 bases in between.

The DNA for the CDR3 is TGTGCCAGCAGCTTAGCGGGTTCGGGGTGGGGCAATCAGCCCCAGCATTTT. Translating it yields CASSLAGSGWGNQPQHF. V usage is TRBV7-8 and J usage is TRBJ1-5; no clear D. CDR3 length: 17 residues. With 0 bases removed from V and 2 bases from J, the gap between germline ends came to 14 bases. The germline CDR1 and CDR2 sequences are SGHVS and FQNEAQ. The full variable domain, in which reference TRBV7-8 and TRBJ1-5 provide the parts outside the CDR3, is GAGVSQSPRYKVAKRGQDVALRCDPISGHVSLFWYQQALGQGPEFLTYFQNEAQLDKSGLPSDRFFAERPEGSVSTLKIQRTQQEDSAVYLCASSLAGSGWGNQPQHFGDGTRLSIL.

This rearrangement joins TRBV7-3 to TRBJ2-6; tentatively, D is TRBD2 (7 bases). The germline gives CDR1 SGHTA, CDR2 FQGTGA. This CDR3 is built from 18 residues. V was clipped by 0 bases and J by 0 bases, with 12 bases between them. CDR3 loop: CASSLTLAGASGANVLTF. The CDR3, as DNA: TGTGCCAGCAGCTTAACTTTGGCGGGGGCCTCTGGGGCCAACGTCCTGACTTTC.

The chain joins TRBV29-1 to TRBJ2-3, with 10 bases lining up with TRBD1. Trimming cost V 7 bases and J 2 bases; bases outside gene matches: 6. In germline, CDR1 is SQVTM, CDR2 ANQGSEA. This CDR3 spans 14 amino acids. The CDR3 coding sequence is TGCAGCGCTACCGGGACAGGGGACACAGATACGCAGTATTTT. Its protein is CSATGTGDTDTQYF.

This chain connects TRBV28 to TRBJ2-4; TRBD2 agrees at 7 bases. Germline V lookup: CDR1 MDHEN, CDR2 SYDVKM. V was clipped by 3 bases and J by 8 bases; unmatched bases: 7. The CDR3 extends over 14 amino acids. The DNA for the CDR3 is TGTGCCAGCAGTTTGACAGCGGCGGGGGACATTCAGTACTTC. It is translated as CASSLTAAGDIQYF. Using reference TRBV28 and TRBJ2-4 for the parts outside the CDR3, the full variable domain is DVKVTQSSRYLVKRTGEKVFLECVQDMDHENMFWYRQDPGLGLRLIYFSYDVKMKEKGDIPEGYSVSREKKERFSLILESASTNQTSMYLCASSLTAAGDIQYFGAGTRLSVL.

The chain combines TRBV18 with TRBJ2-5; 9 nucleotides match TRBD1. The ends lost 1 base at V and 4 bases at J; junction bases unmatched: 7. Germline V CDR1 and CDR2: KGHSH, LQKENI. The CDR3 has 16 amino acids. CDR3 region: CASSPQDRGGRETQYF. In DNA, the CDR3 is TGTGCCAGCTCACCACAGGACAGGGGAGGTAGAGAGACCCAGTACTTC.

The rearrangement links TRBV7-8 to TRBJ2-3; 11 nucleotides match TRBD2. The junction had 7 bases not matched to a gene; V was cut back by 3 bases and J by 5 bases. The CDR3 sequence is 16 residues long. Germline loops: CDR1 SGHVS, CDR2 FQNEAQ. DNA for the CDR3: TGTGCCAGCAGCTTTTTAGCGGGGGGGCCTAGAGATACGCAGTATTTT. This sequence encodes CASSFLAGGPRDTQYF.

This chain connects TRBV27 to TRBJ2-5; 11 nucleotides agree with TRBD2. This CDR3 contains 14 residues. V was clipped by 6 bases and J by 8 bases; unmatched bases: 8. Germline V lookup: CDR1 MNHEY, CDR2 SMNVEV (reference sequence). CDR3 sequence (DNA): TGTGCCAGCAGCCCGATGACTAGCGGGGATACCCAGTACTTC. Translation: CASSPMTSGDTQYF.

The V and J genes are TRBV20-1 and TRBJ1-2; unclear D gene. The CDR3 has 11 residues. Trimming took off 2 bases at V and 6 bases at J, with 7 bases between the two ends. Germline assignment: CDR1 DFQATT and CDR2 SNEGSKA (reference sequence). In DNA, the CDR3 is TGCAGTGCTAGACTGACAAATGGCTACACCTTC. Translated, it gives CSARLTNGYTF.